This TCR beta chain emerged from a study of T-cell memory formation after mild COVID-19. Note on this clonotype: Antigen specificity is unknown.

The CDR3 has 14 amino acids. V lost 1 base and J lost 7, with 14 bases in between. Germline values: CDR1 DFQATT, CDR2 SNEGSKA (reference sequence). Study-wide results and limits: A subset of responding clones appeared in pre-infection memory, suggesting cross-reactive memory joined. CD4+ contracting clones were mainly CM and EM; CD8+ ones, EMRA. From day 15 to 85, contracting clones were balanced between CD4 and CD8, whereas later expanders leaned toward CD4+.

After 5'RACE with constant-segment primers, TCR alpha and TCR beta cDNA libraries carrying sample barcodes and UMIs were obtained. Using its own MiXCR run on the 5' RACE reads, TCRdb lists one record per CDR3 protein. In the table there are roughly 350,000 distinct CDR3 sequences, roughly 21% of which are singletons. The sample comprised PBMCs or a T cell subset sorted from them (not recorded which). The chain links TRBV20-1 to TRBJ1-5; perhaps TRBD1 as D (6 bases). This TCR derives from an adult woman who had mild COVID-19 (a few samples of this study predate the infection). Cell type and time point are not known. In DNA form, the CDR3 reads TGCAGTGCTAGAGTATATGGGGGACACCAGCCCCAGCATTTT. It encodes CSARVYGGHQPQHF.